The clone carrying this T cell receptor beta chain has a count of ten or more. The target antigen is unknown. This entry is derived from a study of T cell repertoires in cytomegalovirus infection. For the study at large: Public TCR beta signatures marked donors with CMV infection and the matching HLA.

The length of the CDR3 is 11 residues. Between the trimmed V and J ends, which lost 6 bases and 4 bases, there was a span of 6 bases. Germline V gives CDR1 LNHNV, CDR2 YYDKDF (reference sequence). TCRdb ran MiXCR on the reads and lists one entry per CDR3 protein. This sample has almost 550,000 distinct CDR3 sequences, with about 15% found just once. Study-level points and caveats: The response measured ex vivo was dominated by TCR beta clonotypes (HLA-C-restricted and CMV-specific). Cumulated frequencies of public TCR beta families served to identify carriers of CMV plus the relevant HLA.

The clonotype was recovered from a human donor in good health (CMV status not recorded). Some clones in this sample may be carry-over from other donors' samples. Sample: CD8+ T cells from PBMCs. The rearrangement links TRBV15 to TRBJ1-1, with D maybe TRBD1 (5 bases). The CDR3, as DNA: TGTGCCACCAGTGGGGGCACTGAAGCTTTCTTT. It codes for CATSGGTEAFF.